A single sample gave rise to the 31 T cell receptor beta chains below, sequenced in a study of blood T cell repertoires in COVID-19. TCRdb's table, derived via immunoSEQ multiplex PCR, lists solely in-frame clones and lacks some. The data show fewer than 500,000 clones, 70% to 90% seen once. Sequencing was carried out using peripheral blood. These receptors were taken from a man younger than 35 with COVID-19, enrolled during active disease.

This chain joins TRBV11-2 and TRBJ2-1; 9 positions match TRBD2. J gave up 6 bases and V 3 bases, and 3 bases lay outside the gene matches. This CDR3 region has 14 residues. Germline assignment: CDR1 SGHAT and CDR2 FQNNGV. CDR3 amino acids: CASSFSSGINEQFF. The DNA of the CDR3 is TGTGCCAGCAGCTTTTCTAGCGGGATCAATGAGCAGTTCTTC.

The chain couples TRBV5-1 to TRBJ2-5; 10 nucleotides match TRBD1. The V segment lost 4 bases and the J segment 4 bases; nucleotides outside the gene matches: 1. Germline-derived CDR1 and CDR2 are SGHRS and YFSETQ. CDR3 length equals 13 residues. The CDR3 protein is CASSRDRGETQYF. The CDR3, as DNA: TGCGCCAGCAGCCGGGACAGGGGAGAGACCCAGTACTTC.

This clone showed up just once. CDR3 sequence reads: CAWRRQEDDNSPLHF. The CDR3 bases are TGTGCCTGGAGGCGACAGGAGGATGATAATTCACCCCTCCACTTT. The chain uses TRBV30 and TRBJ1-6, with TRBD1 as a possible D gene (6 bases). The CDR3 loop spans 15 amino acids. Germline assignment: CDR1 GTSNPN and CDR2 SVGIG (reference sequence). With 3 bases removed from V and 5 bases from J, the gap between germline ends came to 14 bases.

The V call is TRBV9, the J call TRBJ2-7; D possibly corresponds to TRBD1 (5 bases). The length of the CDR3 is 14 residues. The germline CDR1 and CDR2 sequences are SGDLS and YYNGEE. With 0 bases removed from V and 4 bases from J, the gap between germline ends came to 11 bases. The CDR3 nucleotides read TGTGCCAGCAGCGTAGGGGCAGGGCAATACGAGCAGTACTTC. It codes for CASSVGAGQYEQYF. The variable domain in full, completed from reference TRBV9 and TRBJ2-7, reads DSGVTQTPKHLITATGQRVTLRCSPRSGDLSVYWYQQSLDQGLQFLIQYYNGEERAKGNILERFSAQQFPDLHSELNLSSLELGDSALYFCASSVGAGQYEQYFGPGTRLTVT.

V is TRBV12-3 or TRBV12-4 and J is TRBJ2-1; D is perhaps TRBD1 (6 bases). The CDR3 loop spans 13 amino acids. V was trimmed by 5 bases and J by 4 bases, leaving 9 bases between them. DNA for the CDR3: TGTGCCAGCAGTCCGACAGGATACAATGAGCAGTTCTTC. Its protein is CASSPTGYNEQFF.

This chain connects TRBV11-2 to TRBJ2-6; maybe TRBD1 (5 bases). CDR3 size: 15 residues. Trimming stripped 5 bases from V and 4 bases from J, with 12 bases between. CDR1 is SGHAT, CDR2 FQNNGV, per germline. In nucleotides, the CDR3 is TGTGCCAGCAGCCCGCAGGGCCCCGGGGCCAACGTCCTGACTTTC. Its protein product is CASSPQGPGANVLTF. Drawing the rest from reference TRBV11-2 and TRBJ2-6, the complete variable domain is EAGVAQSPRYKIIEKRQSVAFWCNPISGHATLYWYQQILGQGPKLLIQFQNNGVVDDSQLPKDRFSAERLKGVDSTLKIQPAKLEDSAVYLCASSPQGPGANVLTFGAGSRLTVL.

CDR3 sequence (DNA): TGTGCCAGCAGTGATTTAGGGGCTGAAGAGCAGTTCTTC. Translation: CASSDLGAEEQFF. This chain uses TRBV6-1 with TRBJ2-1; tentatively, D is TRBD1 (5 bases). This CDR3 is 13 amino acids long. The V gene lost 3 bases and the J gene lost 10 bases, with 13 bases spanning the gap. Germline V gives CDR1 MNHNS, CDR2 SASEGT.

V is TRBV5-6 and J is TRBJ2-7; 9 bases fit TRBD1. J was trimmed by 4 bases and V by 4 bases; bases with no gene match: 3. From germline, CDR1 is SGHDT and CDR2 YYEEEE. This CDR3 has 13 residues. The CDR3 loop reads CASSEGTGYEQYF. CDR3 DNA: TGTGCCAGCAGCGAGGGGACAGGGTACGAGCAGTACTTC.

V gene TRBV6-1 combines with J gene TRBJ2-3; 7 bases are a match to TRBD2. V was pared by 2 bases and J by 1 base, with 3 bases of the junction left unmatched. The CDR3 spans 15 residues. The V gene's germline CDR1 is MNHNS and CDR2 SASEGT. The CDR3 is CASSEMGRGTDTQYF. The CDR3 coding sequence is TGTGCCAGCAGTGAAATGGGGAGGGGCACAGATACGCAGTATTTT.

This clone was seen more than once but under ten times. The V and J genes are TRBV6-6 and TRBJ1-2, with 9 bases matching TRBD1. This CDR3 spans 16 amino acids. The V gene's germline CDR1 is MNHNY and CDR2 SVGAGI (reference sequence). Germline trimming cut 0 bases from V and 6 bases from J; bases unmatched to any gene: 8. CDR3 bases: TGTGCCAGCAGTTACTCCTCGACAGGGGGATCGAATGGCTACACCTTC. It yields the protein CASSYSSTGGSNGYTF.

The chain couples TRBV27 to TRBJ1-1, with 7 bases fitting TRBD1. The CDR3 runs 14 residues. Germline CDR1 is MNHEY and CDR2 is SMNVEV (reference sequence). J lost 7 bases, V lost 6 bases, and 11 bases had no gene match. The CDR3 spells CASSNNRQGLEAFF. CDR3 coding DNA: TGTGCCAGCAGCAACAACAGACAGGGCCTTGAAGCTTTCTTT.

The chain combines TRBV6-1 with TRBJ1-3; maybe TRBD1 (6 bases). V lost 2 bases, J lost 0 bases, and 11 bases lay in between. Germline CDR1 reads MNHNS; CDR2 reads SASEGT. The CDR3 has 16 amino acids. The CDR3 DNA follows: TGTGCCAGCAGTGAATCAACAGGGATCTCTGGAAACACCATATATTTT. This sequence encodes CASSESTGISGNTIYF.

The sample holds a few counts of this clone. The same CDR3 is also encoded by other DNA sequences in this sample. The CDR3 sequence is CSASSSGGTYEQYF. The CDR3 nucleotides are TGCAGTGCTAGTTCTAGCGGGGGAACCTACGAGCAGTACTTC. The chain carries TRBV20-1 and TRBJ2-7; TRBD2 matches at 10 bases. Germline CDR1 and CDR2: DFQATT and SNEGSKA (reference sequence). This CDR3 contains 14 residues. Germline trimming cut 3 bases from V and 2 bases from J; bases unmatched to any gene: 4.

This rearrangement joins TRBV7-9 to TRBJ1-3, with D possibly matching TRBD1 (5 bases). V was clipped by 3 bases and J by 0 bases, with 12 bases between them. Germline loops: CDR1 SEHNR, CDR2 FQNEAQ (reference sequence). The CDR3 runs 16 residues. CDR3 protein: CASSFFQGSSGNTIYF. The CDR3 DNA reads as TGTGCCAGCAGCTTTTTTCAGGGTAGCTCTGGAAACACCATATATTTT.

The chain carries TRBV10-2 and TRBJ1-1; 11 bases agree with TRBD1. Losses at the gene ends were 10 bases for V and 3 bases for J; bases not matched to a gene: 4. This CDR3 comprises 13 residues. Germline-derived CDR1 and CDR2 are WSHSY and SAAADI. The CDR3 here is CATTDRGHTEAFF. The CDR3 bases are TGCGCCACCACGGACAGGGGGCACACTGAAGCTTTCTTT.

This sequence joins TRBV7-6 and TRBJ2-7; possible D gene TRBD2, 7 bases. This CDR3 has 13 amino acids. Trimming took 1 base from V and 7 from J, leaving 11 bases between them. CDR1 SGHVS and CDR2 FNYEAQ come from the germline V gene. The CDR3: CASSLGKGGEQYF. CDR3 sequence (DNA): TGTGCCAGCAGCTTAGGCAAGGGGGGGGAGCAGTACTTC.

In this sample, this clone turned up once. This chain joins TRBV15 and TRBJ2-3, with a tentative D call TRBD2 (6 bases). This CDR3 spans 15 amino acids. Germline V gives CDR1 LNHNV, CDR2 YYDKDF (reference sequence). V was clipped by 0 bases and J by 1 base, with 8 bases between them. CDR3 in DNA: TGTGCCACCAGCAGAGATGGAGGGGGCACAGATACGCAGTATTTT. Protein sequence: CATSRDGGGTDTQYF.

V usage is TRBV4-1 and J usage is TRBJ2-7, with a weak D call TRBD2 (5 bases). The CDR3 has 14 residues. V was clipped by 3 bases and J by 0 bases, with 9 bases between them. CDR1 and CDR2 from the germline V gene are MGHRA and YSYEKL. The CDR3 region has the DNA TGCGCCAGCAGCCAGGCCGGACTCTCCTACGAGCAGTACTTC. Residues: CASSQAGLSYEQYF.

This clone was recorded once. This rearrangement joins TRBV2 to TRBJ1-1; D gene uncertain. The CDR3 totals 14 residues. Trimming cost V 7 bases and J 1 base, with 13 bases left between them. Germline CDR1 and CDR2: SNHLY and FYNNEI. The DNA of the CDR3 is TGTGCCAGCACCTCGTTGCGGGAGAACACTGAAGCTTTCTTT. Its translation: CASTSLRENTEAFF. Complete variable domain (other parts from reference TRBV2 and TRBJ1-1): EPEVTQTPSHQVTQMGQEVILRCVPISNHLYFYWYRQILGQKVEFLVSFYNNEISEKSEIFDDQFSVERPDGSNFTLKIRSTKLEDSAMYFCASTSLRENTEAFFGQGTRLTVV.

This clone was recorded only once. The CDR3 DNA reads as TGTGCCAGCAGTCAGGGGGATTATTCACCCCTCCACTTT. Translation: CASSQGDYSPLHF. The chain employs TRBV2 and TRBJ1-6, with TRBD1 matching 7 bases. Per germline, CDR1 SNHLY and CDR2 FYNNEI. This CDR3 spans 13 amino acids. V shed 5 bases and J 8 bases; nucleotides not matched to a gene: 3.

The chain joins TRBV28 to TRBJ2-7, with D possibly matching TRBD2 (6 bases). Trimming took off 5 bases at V and 4 bases at J, with 24 bases between the two ends. The germline CDR1 and CDR2 sequences are MDHEN and SYDVKM. The CDR3 length is 17 residues. The CDR3 loop reads CASSLTTADSGGYEQYF. The CDR3 coding sequence is TGTGCCAGCAGTCTTACTACCGCAGATAGCGGCGGTTACGAGCAGTACTTC.

The J gene is TRBJ2-7, the V gene TRBV7-8; tentatively, D is TRBD2 (7 bases). The V gene lost 4 bases and the J gene lost 5 bases, with 21 bases spanning the gap. Germline V lookup: CDR1 SGHVS, CDR2 FQNEAQ. CDR3 length equals 16 residues. CDR3 bases: TGTGCCAGCAGCTCCCCTGGTGGAAGGGGGGGTAACGAGCAGTACTTC. Translated: CASSSPGGRGGNEQYF.

This chain uses TRBV5-4 with TRBJ2-3; perhaps TRBD2 as D (5 bases). V was cut by 4 bases and J by 4 bases, with 16 bases left in between. The CDR3 length is 15 residues. Germline V gene sequence: CDR1 SGHNT, CDR2 YYREEE (reference sequence). CDR3 region: CASSHAGDGPDTQYF. The CDR3 DNA reads TGTGCCAGCAGCCACGCCGGGGATGGGCCAGATACGCAGTATTTT.

V usage is TRBV27 and J usage is TRBJ1-1; no firm D call. V was clipped by 5 bases and J by 0 bases, with 19 bases between them. Germline CDR1 is MNHEY and CDR2 is SMNVEV (reference sequence). This CDR3 spans 17 amino acids. The CDR3 nucleotides are TGTGCCAGCAGTAGCCTGCAAATCTCATCCATGAACACTGAAGCTTTCTTT. It encodes CASSSLQISSMNTEAFF.

The gene calls are TRBV27 and TRBJ1-5; D is unclear. V gave up 6 bases and J gave up 4 bases, with 7 bases separating them. Per the germline V gene, CDR1 is MNHEY and CDR2 is SMNVEV (reference sequence). The CDR3 contains 12 residues. CDR3: CASSQQNQPQHF. CDR3 DNA: TGTGCCAGCAGCCAACAGAATCAGCCCCAGCATTTT.

The chain recombines TRBV24-1 with TRBJ2-5; TRBD1 matches 9 bases. The CDR3 is made up of 17 amino acids. Germline V CDR1 and CDR2: KGHDR, SFDVKD. The V gene end was trimmed by 2 bases and the J gene end by 2 bases; junction bases not matched to a gene: 8. This CDR3 reads CATSDSHRGRRQETQYF. The CDR3 DNA reads as TGTGCCACCAGTGATTCCCACAGGGGGCGCCGGCAAGAGACCCAGTACTTC.

The chain is built from TRBV12-3 or TRBV12-4 and TRBJ1-2; TRBD1 agrees at 7 bases. After removal of 6 bases from V and 3 bases from J, the junction contained 4 bases not matched to a gene. There are 13 residues in the CDR3. CDR3 amino acids: CASSRQGDYGYTF. CDR3 DNA: TGTGCCAGCAGCCGACAGGGTGACTATGGCTACACCTTC.

The J gene is TRBJ2-2, the V gene TRBV12-3 or TRBV12-4; a possible D gene is TRBD2 (5 bases). V was cut by 5 bases and J by 8 bases, with 6 bases left in between. The CDR3 loop spans 11 amino acids. CDR3 amino acids: CASSREGELFF. The CDR3 DNA follows: TGTGCCAGCAGTAGGGAGGGGGAGCTGTTTTTT.

The sample holds a few counts of this clone. The V gene is TRBV15, the J gene TRBJ2-2; no reliable D call. This CDR3 comprises 14 residues. The germline gives CDR1 LNHNV, CDR2 YYDKDF (reference sequence). V was pared by 0 bases and J by 6 bases, with 8 bases between. CDR3 DNA sequence: TGTGCCACCAGCAGAGATCGTAGCCCCGGGGAGCTGTTTTTT. It encodes CATSRDRSPGELFF.

The table lists this clone with a count of one. The chain carries TRBV20-1 and TRBJ2-1; 7 nucleotides line up with TRBD1. The CDR3 totals 14 residues. Losses at the gene ends were 3 bases for V and 5 bases for J; bases not matched to a gene: 7. The V gene's germline CDR1 is DFQATT and CDR2 SNEGSKA (reference sequence). CDR3 sequence: CSASYRGGNNEQFF. The CDR3 nucleotides are TGCAGTGCTAGTTACAGGGGCGGAAACAATGAGCAGTTCTTC.

The gene calls are TRBV5-1 and TRBJ2-4; D remains ambiguous. The CDR3 is 11 residues long. The germline V gene encodes CDR1 SGHRS and CDR2 YFSETQ. The germline V and J ends were trimmed by 7 bases and 0 bases, with 2 bases remaining between them. This CDR3 is CASLAKNIQYF. CDR3 sequence (DNA): TGCGCCAGCCTAGCCAAAAACATTCAGTACTTC.